These T cell receptor beta chains were read from a single sample in a study of T cells after posttransplantation cyclophosphamide. Assay used: immunoSEQ multiplex PCR; TCRdb lists only in-frame clones, some missing. The counts give 5,700 or so clones, none of them seen only once; roughly 26% is held by the top ten. This sample comprised PBMCs, obtained after allogeneic stem cell transplant with posttransplant cyclophosphamide. These receptors came from a male patient in his sixties or seventies who received an allogeneic stem cell transplant from a related donor, was CMV-positive, and had no GVHD. Among the T cells, some may be from the graft donor. CDR3s include the opening cysteine and the closing phenylalanine or tryptophan. D genes are given only for firm matches. Expanded clones are given a class, and other clones once, few, many or no size at all.

abundance: many; j_gene: TRBJ1-2; d_gene: -; v_gene: TRBV19; CDR3nt: TGTGCCAGTAGGTTCGACCAGGAAAACTATGGCTACACCTTC; CDR3aa: CASRFDQENYGYTF
abundance: few; j_gene: TRBJ2-7; d_gene: -; v_gene: TRBV6-1; CDR3nt: TGTGCCAGCAGTGAAGGAGACACCGTTAAGCAGTACTTC; CDR3aa: CASSEGDTVKQYF
abundance: large; j_gene: TRBJ2-1; d_gene: TRBD1; v_gene: TRBV28; CDR3nt: TGTGCCAGCAGTTTCGGGACAGGGACTCGCAATGAGCAGTTCTTC; CDR3aa: CASSFGTGTRNEQFF
abundance: many; j_gene: TRBJ2-5; d_gene: -; v_gene: TRBV19; CDR3nt: TGTGCCAGTAGCCTTATTATGGGACGGGGGGAGACCCAGTACTTC; CDR3aa: CASSLIMGRGETQYF
abundance: -; j_gene: TRBJ2-5; d_gene: -; v_gene: TRBV11-3; CDR3nt: TGTGCCAGCAGCTTAGGACTAGGTCGCGAGACCCAGTACTTC; CDR3aa: CASSLGLGRETQYF
abundance: many; j_gene: TRBJ1-2; d_gene: TRBD1; v_gene: TRBV5-4; CDR3nt: TGTGCCAGCAGCAAGACAGGGACTGGGGGCTACACCTTC; CDR3aa: CASSKTGTGGYTF
abundance: many; j_gene: TRBJ1-5; d_gene: -; v_gene: TRBV18; CDR3nt: TGTGCCAGCTCACCTGAGTTTGGGCGCAATCAGCCCCAGCATTTT; CDR3aa: CASSPEFGRNQPQHF
abundance: many; j_gene: TRBJ1-6; d_gene: TRBD1; v_gene: TRBV4-1; CDR3nt: TGCGCCAGCAGCCTGACGGGGACAGGCGATTATTCACCCCTCCACTTT; CDR3aa: CASSLTGTGDYSPLHF
abundance: many; j_gene: TRBJ1-3; d_gene: -; v_gene: TRBV5-1; CDR3nt: TGCGCCAGCAGCTTGATTGGTACAAGGTCAGACACTGGAAACACCATATATTTT; CDR3aa: CASSLIGTRSDTGNTIYF
abundance: many; j_gene: TRBJ2-1; d_gene: TRBD2; v_gene: TRBV5-1; CDR3nt: TGCGCCAGCAGCTTGGCTAGGACTAGCGGGGGGCCCCTATCCTACAATGAGCAGTTCTTC; CDR3aa: CASSLARTSGGPLSYNEQFF